The 21 T cell receptor beta chains reported below all come from one sample, sequenced in a study of shared clonotypes between healthy human individuals. TCRdb's table, derived via immunoSEQ multiplex PCR, lists solely in-frame clones and lacks some. Seen here are roughly 500,000 clones, around 74% observed once, and the top ten hold 13%. The sequencing sample was made of PBMCs. The receptors here all came from a woman between 35 and 50 years old in good health. Some clones in this sample may be carry-over from other donors' samples.

This rearrangement joins TRBV19 to TRBJ2-7, with D tentatively TRBD2 (6 bases). Germline CDR1 reads LNHDA; CDR2 reads SQIVND (reference sequence). Trimming pared 5 bases from V and 7 bases from J, leaving 18 bases between. There are 14 residues in the CDR3. CDR3 coding DNA: TGTGCCAGTAGTGAACAACGACTAGTGGATGAGCAGTACTTC. Protein product: CASSEQRLVDEQYF.

The chain is built from TRBV14 and TRBJ1-2, with TRBD1 as a possible D gene (5 bases). The germline gives CDR1 SGHDN, CDR2 FVKESK. This CDR3 has 13 residues. V was pared by 1 base and J by 6 bases, with 9 bases between. In DNA, the CDR3 is TGTGCCAGCAGCCAAGTCGGCAGGGATGGCTACACCTTC. Protein product: CASSQVGRDGYTF.

J is TRBJ1-5 and V is TRBV27; 8 bases fit TRBD1. Germline CDR1 reads MNHEY; CDR2 reads SMNVEV (reference sequence). V gave up 3 bases and J gave up 5 bases; unmatched junction bases: 6. CDR3 length: 15 residues. The CDR3 reads CASSFTHRGDQPQHF. The CDR3 DNA reads as TGTGCCAGCAGTTTCACCCACAGGGGGGATCAGCCCCAGCATTTT.

In its sample, this clone was seen once. The genes are TRBV6-5 and TRBJ2-5; no definite D call. CDR1 MNHEY and CDR2 SVGAGI come from the germline V gene. Trimming pared 4 bases from V and 4 bases from J, leaving 4 bases between. The CDR3 length is 11 residues. The CDR3 DNA reads as TGTGCCAGCAGTTTTCTAGAGACCCAGTACTTC. Its translation is CASSFLETQYF.

In regard to this clone: A read error may account for a junction end that differs from germline. The gene calls are TRBV7-3 and TRBJ1-1; D is perhaps TRBD1 (5 bases). The germline V gene has CDR1 SGHTA and CDR2 FQGTGA. The CDR3 contains 14 residues. CDR3 bases: TGTGCCAGCAGCGAAGCCCACAGGAACGCTGAAGCTTTCTTT. It encodes CASSEAHRNAEAFF.

The V call is TRBV6-1, the J call TRBJ1-1; D perhaps matches TRBD1 (6 bases). V lost 4 bases to trimming and J lost 0 bases, with 6 bases between them. The CDR3 runs to 13 residues. Germline V lookup: CDR1 MNHNS, CDR2 SASEGT. The CDR3 sequence is CASSGTVNTEAFF. The CDR3 DNA reads TGTGCCAGCAGTGGGACAGTGAACACTGAAGCTTTCTTT.

The chain recombines TRBV5-1 with TRBJ2-7; possibly TRBD2 for D (5 bases). The V end lost 0 bases, the J end lost 3 bases, and 16 bases lay between the germline ends. Germline V gene sequence: CDR1 SGHRS, CDR2 YFSETQ. The CDR3 is 16 residues long. The chain's CDR3 is CASSLAASRMNYEQYF. Written as DNA, the CDR3 is TGCGCCAGCAGCTTGGCGGCTAGCCGGATGAACTACGAGCAGTACTTC. Combining the CDR3 with reference TRBV5-1 and TRBJ2-7 gives the whole variable domain KAGVTQTPRYLIKTRGQQVTLSCSPISGHRSVSWYQQTPGQGLQFLFEYFSETQRNKGNFPGRFSGRQFSNSRSEMNVSTLELGDSALYLCASSLAASRMNYEQYFGPGTRLTVT.

The gene calls are TRBV7-9 and TRBJ2-1; 9 nucleotides match TRBD1. The V and J ends lost 6 bases and 5 bases, in that order; junction bases with no gene match: 2. The CDR3 has 13 residues. In germline, CDR1 is SEHNR, CDR2 FQNEAQ (reference sequence). The CDR3 nucleotides are TGTGCCAGCAGGGACAGGGGAAACAATGAGCAGTTCTTC. This translates into CASRDRGNNEQFF. Supplemented by reference TRBV7-9 and TRBJ2-1, the full variable domain reads DTGVSQNPRHKITKRGQNVTFRCDPISEHNRLYWYRQTLGQGPEFLTYFQNEAQLEKSRLLSDRFSAERPKGSFSTLEIQRTEQGDSAMYLCASRDRGNNEQFFGPGTRLTVL.

The gene calls are TRBV30 and TRBJ2-5; D uncertain. V lost 1 base and J 1 base, leaving 7 bases between the germline ends. This CDR3 region has 13 residues. The germline gives CDR1 GTSNPN, CDR2 SVGIG (reference sequence). The CDR3: CAWSGGPQETQYF. DNA of the CDR3: TGTGCCTGGAGTGGCGGACCCCAAGAGACCCAGTACTTC.

The rearrangement joins TRBV5-4 to TRBJ2-5, with a weak D call TRBD1 (5 bases). V was cut by 4 bases and J by 5 bases, with 15 bases left in between. CDR1 and CDR2 from the germline V gene are SGHNT and YYREEE (reference sequence). The CDR3 runs to 14 residues. The CDR3 protein is CASSPTGRVETQYF. Written as DNA, the CDR3 is TGTGCCAGCAGCCCGACGGGCAGGGTCGAGACCCAGTACTTC. Drawing the rest from reference TRBV5-4 and TRBJ2-5, the complete variable domain is ETGVTQSPTHLIKTRGQQVTLRCSSQSGHNTVSWYQQALGQGPQFIFQYYREEENGRGNFPPRFSGLQFPNYSSELNVNALELDDSALYLCASSPTGRVETQYFGPGTRLLVL.

Many counts were recorded for this clone. Distinct nucleotide sequences in the sample also encode this CDR3. The V and J genes are TRBV5-6 and TRBJ1-2, with D perhaps matching TRBD1 (6 bases). CDR1 is SGHDT, CDR2 YYEEEE, per germline. This CDR3 spans 13 amino acids. V lost 2 bases, J lost 4 bases, and 9 bases lay in between. The DNA of the CDR3 is TGTGCCAGCAGCTTCTTACAGGGCTATGGCTACACCTTC. Translated, it gives CASSFLQGYGYTF. The entire variable domain, with the rest obtained from reference TRBV5-6 and TRBJ1-2, is as follows: DAGVTQSPTHLIKTRGQQVTLRCSPKSGHDTVSWYQQALGQGPQFIFQYYEEEERQRGNFPDRFSGHQFPNYSSELNVNALLLGDSALYLCASSFLQGYGYTFGSGTRLTVV.

V gene TRBV7-2 combines with J gene TRBJ2-1; 8 nucleotides align to TRBD1. The CDR3 totals 15 residues. Germline V CDR1 and CDR2: SGHTA, FQGNSA. The J segment lost 5 bases and the V segment lost 1 base, leaving 4 bases of the junction unmatched. The CDR3 here is CASSLGTGLDNEQFF. For the CDR3, the DNA is TGTGCCAGCAGCTTAGGGACAGGGTTGGACAATGAGCAGTTCTTC.

The V call is TRBV7-9, the J call TRBJ2-1; possibly TRBD2 for D (5 bases). V lost 4 bases to trimming and J lost 6 bases, with 16 bases between them. In germline, CDR1 is SEHNR, CDR2 FQNEAQ (reference sequence). CDR3 length: 15 amino acids. The CDR3 spells CASSSTSGVRNEQFF. The DNA of the CDR3 is TGTGCCAGCAGCTCAACTAGTGGGGTTCGCAATGAGCAGTTCTTC.

V usage is TRBV9 and J usage is TRBJ1-1; D not certain. Trimming removed 4 bases from V and 1 base from J, with 17 bases in between. The length of the CDR3 is 16 residues. Germline CDR1 reads SGDLS; CDR2 reads YYNGEE. The CDR3 DNA reads TGTGCCAGCAGCCCCCCGTATGGATCAGAGAACACTGAAGCTTTCTTT. Protein: CASSPPYGSENTEAFF.

This clone is a singleton in its sample. The gene calls are TRBV19 and TRBJ2-7; D remains ambiguous. CDR1 and CDR2 (germline): LNHDA, SQIVND (reference sequence). The V and J ends lost 3 bases and 1 base respectively, with 7 bases between them. The CDR3 has 13 residues. This CDR3 is CASSMGPSYEQYF. The CDR3 DNA is TGTGCCAGTAGTATGGGCCCGTCCTACGAGCAGTACTTC.

At least ten counts were recorded for this clone. V gene TRBV6-1 combines with J gene TRBJ2-7, with D maybe TRBD2 (6 bases). The CDR3 is 15 residues long. V dropped 0 bases and J dropped 1 base, with 10 bases sitting between them. Germline-derived CDR1 and CDR2 are MNHNS and SASEGT. In DNA form, the CDR3 reads TGTGCCAGCAGTGAAGCGGAGGAGGGGTCCTACGAGCAGTACTTC. Translation gives CASSEAEEGSYEQYF.

V and J are TRBV27 and TRBJ2-2, with TRBD1 identical over 7 bases. The trim removed 3 bases at V and 4 bases at J, leaving 8 bases unmatched. Germline-derived CDR1 and CDR2 are MNHEY and SMNVEV (reference sequence). This CDR3 is built from 16 residues. The CDR3 sequence: CASSLIWGQSTGELFF. The CDR3 DNA is TGTGCCAGCAGTTTGATATGGGGACAGAGCACCGGGGAGCTGTTTTTT.

This chain links TRBV5-1 with TRBJ2-7; D uncertain. The CDR3 covers 14 residues. Germline V gene sequence: CDR1 SGHRS, CDR2 YFSETQ. V was cut by 0 bases and J by 0 bases, with 7 bases left in between. CDR3 DNA: TGCGCCAGCAGCTTGGACCGAAGCTCCTACGAGCAGTACTTC. Protein product: CASSLDRSSYEQYF.

This rearrangement joins TRBV28 to TRBJ2-3, with 10 bases that match TRBD2. Germline lookup yields CDR1 MDHEN and CDR2 SYDVKM. The CDR3 covers 15 residues. Germline trimming cut 6 bases from V and 6 bases from J; bases unmatched to any gene: 9. The CDR3, as DNA: TGTGCCAGCAGATCCCCCCGTAGCGGGAGGGATACGCAGTATTTT. Translated: CASRSPRSGRDTQYF.

The J gene is TRBJ2-7, the V gene TRBV5-1, with 10 bases that match TRBD2. CDR1 and CDR2 (germline): SGHRS, YFSETQ. After removal of 1 base from V and 5 bases from J, the junction contained 3 bases not matched to a gene. The CDR3 runs 14 residues. The CDR3 here is CASSLKLAGDEQYF. The CDR3 region has the DNA TGCGCCAGCAGCTTGAAGCTAGCGGGAGACGAGCAGTACTTC. Using reference TRBV5-1 and TRBJ2-7 for the parts outside the CDR3, the full variable domain is KAGVTQTPRYLIKTRGQQVTLSCSPISGHRSVSWYQQTPGQGLQFLFEYFSETQRNKGNFPGRFSGRQFSNSRSEMNVSTLELGDSALYLCASSLKLAGDEQYFGPGTRLTVT.

V is TRBV11-2 and J is TRBJ2-2, with 9 bases aligning to TRBD2. CDR1 is SGHAT and CDR2 is FQNNGV in the germline V gene. V dropped 4 bases and J dropped 6; count of bases not matched to a gene: 6. The CDR3 length is 15 residues. The DNA for the CDR3 is TGTGCCAGCAGCTCCTTAGCGGGAGCCCCCGGGGAGCTGTTTTTT. This codes for CASSSLAGAPGELFF.